This T cell receptor (beta chain) originates from a study of shared clonotypes between healthy human individuals. Genomic DNA of each subset was evenly split across several immunoSEQ plates. TCRdb keeps only in-frame clones here, not all; method: immunoSEQ multiplex PCR. The top ten hold over 0.3% of the sample, which has over a million clones, approximately 98.5% seen once. General study findings and limits: Among non-shared clonotypes, generation probabilities were lower than among those shared by all four donors.

With respect to this clone: No antigen is known for it.

The CDR3 is 19 residues long. This clonotype was sampled from a man between 25 and 39 years old in good health. The chain couples TRBV21-1 to TRBJ2-7. TRBV21-1 is labeled a pseudogene. Source material: naive CD4+ T cells sorted from blood. Subset reported: CD45RA+ positively selected. CDR3 loop: CASSKVGGLTIPSSYEQYF. Written as DNA, the CDR3 is TGTGCCAGCAGCAAAGTGGGCGGCTTAACTATTCCCTCGTCCTACGAGCAGTACTTC.